This TCR beta chain is from a study of cytomegalovirus exposure and HLA in healthy donors. The germline CDR1 and CDR2 sequences are SGHRS and YFSETQ. This CDR3 has 13 amino acids. Losses at the gene ends were 7 bases for V and 5 bases for J; bases not matched to a gene: 7. The PCR employed 60 Vbeta primers together with 13 Jbeta primers. Using immunoSEQ multiplex PCR, the repertoire was profiled, and TCRdb retains in-frame clones only, with some absent. The table records 120,000 or so clones, 75% of them present only once. As regards this clone: Its antigen remains unidentified.

Study-wide results and caveats: Several top significant clusters appeared, in a later analysis, to be linked to common viral pathogens.

The V gene is TRBV5-1, the J gene TRBJ2-5; 8 bases agree with TRBD2. Material: PBMCs. The TCR was taken from a woman aged 40 to 55 in good health and CMV-seropositive. The DNA for the CDR3 is TGCGCCAGCCGGAAAGGACTAGCTGAGACCCAGTACTTC. Protein: CASRKGLAETQYF.